The rows below give T cell receptor beta chains drawn from one sample of a study of T cell responses to AZD1222 COVID-19 vaccine. TCRdb's table, derived via immunoSEQ multiplex PCR, lists solely in-frame clones and lacks some. The repertoire holds roughly 150,000 clones, with around nine tenths as singletons. Sample: peripheral blood, taken on day 0 of AZD1222 vaccination. The receptors shown here come from an adult in good health. The CDR3 runs from the conserved cysteine through the conserved F or W. A D gene is named only where the DNA matches it firmly. Rows may omit the clone size; those that give it use once, few, many or a size class.

TRBJ1-4 | TRBV9 | - | - | CASSVGGGNEKLFF | TGTGCCAGCAGCGTAGGAGGAGGGAATGAAAAACTGTTTTTT
TRBJ2-7 | TRBV10-3 | TRBD1 | - | CAISEPTGTDPYEQYF | TGTGCCATCAGTGAGCCGACCGGGACAGACCCCTACGAGCAGTACTTC
TRBJ2-1 | TRBV5-5 | TRBD1 | - | CASSQNSGGPFLYNEQFF | TGTGCCAGCAGCCAGAATTCAGGGGGTCCCTTTTTGTACAATGAGCAGTTCTTC
TRBJ1-1 | TRBV7-6 | - | once | CASSLRGSITEAFF | TGTGCCAGCAGCTTAAGAGGTTCGATAACTGAAGCTTTCTTT
TRBJ2-1 | TRBV5-1 | TRBD2 | - | CASSLGLAGDNEQFF | TGCGCCAGCAGCTTGGGACTAGCGGGGGACAATGAGCAGTTCTTC
TRBJ1-3 | TRBV12-3/TRBV12-4 | TRBD1 | - | CASSQTGKNTIYF | TGTGCCAGCAGTCAGACAGGGAAGAACACCATATATTTT
TRBJ1-4 | TRBV3-1/TRBV3-2 | - | - | CASSQRQTTNEKLFF | TGTGCCAGCAGCCAACGTCAGACAACTAATGAAAAACTGTTTTTT
TRBJ2-1 | TRBV5-6 | TRBD1 | once | CASSSLRDRENEQFF | TGTGCCAGCAGCTCCCTTAGGGACAGGGAAAATGAGCAGTTCTTC
TRBJ1-5 | TRBV7-2 | TRBD1 | - | CASGVTPQGYNQPQHF | TGTGCCAGCGGGGTCACCCCACAGGGGTACAATCAGCCCCAGCATTTT
TRBJ1-6 | TRBV28 | - | - | CASRPRGSYNSPLHF | TGTGCCAGCAGACCGCGGGGGTCCTATAATTCACCCCTCCACTTT
TRBJ2-1 | TRBV25-1 | - | few | CASSAPGGPYNEQFF | TGTGCCAGCAGTGCCCCGGGTGGGCCCTACAATGAGCAGTTCTTC
TRBJ2-5 | TRBV28 | TRBD2 | - | CASRNPPGLAGHQETQYF | TGTGCCAGCAGGAATCCGCCGGGACTAGCGGGACACCAAGAGACCCAGTACTTC
TRBJ2-7 | TRBV21-1 | - | - | CASSKVSPSSYEQYF | TGTGCCAGCAGCAAAGTTTCACCAAGCTCCTACGAGCAGTACTTC
TRBJ2-1 | TRBV6-4 | - | few | CASSEGPNNEQFF | TGTGCCAGCAGTGAGGGACCGAACAATGAGCAGTTCTTC
TRBJ2-1 | TRBV18 | TRBD1 | once | CASSPDRVGGEQFF | TGTGCCAGCTCACCAGACAGGGTTGGGGGTGAGCAGTTCTTC
TRBJ1-2 | TRBV6-1 | - | - | CASSEVDTVYGYTF | TGTGCCAGCAGTGAAGTCGACACGGTGTATGGCTACACCTTC
TRBJ1-6 | TRBV11-2 | - | - | CASTVGVGYNSPLHF | TGTGCCAGCACCGTCGGAGTAGGGTATAATTCACCCCTCCACTTT
TRBJ1-1 | TRBV6-5 | - | once | CASRVTGNTEAFF | TGTGCCAGCAGGGTTACAGGGAACACTGAAGCTTTCTTT
TRBJ1-1 | TRBV9 | - | - | CASSVGQGTEAFF | TGTGCCAGCAGCGTAGGCCAGGGGACTGAAGCTTTCTTT
TRBJ2-5 | TRBV6-2/TRBV6-3 | - | once | CASSYFRGGSETQYF | TGTGCCAGCAGTTACTTCAGGGGGGGGAGTGAGACCCAGTACTTC
TRBJ2-5 | TRBV6-5 | - | - | CASRGRGQETQYF | TGTGCCAGCAGAGGCAGGGGCCAAGAGACCCAGTACTTC
TRBJ1-5 | TRBV6-5 | - | - | CASSFRRGQPQHF | TGTGCCAGCAGTTTCCGAAGGGGTCAGCCCCAGCATTTT
TRBJ2-7 | TRBV5-6 | TRBD1 | - | CASTRGPGQGLPEQYF | TGTGCCAGCACCCGGGGGCCGGGACAGGGGTTACCCGAGCAGTACTTC
TRBJ2-4 | TRBV19 | TRBD2 | - | CASRGTSGIAKNIQYF | TGTGCCAGTAGGGGGACTAGCGGGATAGCCAAAAACATTCAGTACTTC
TRBJ1-1 | TRBV7-9 | - | once | CASTSVKGKSQKMNTEAFF | TGTGCCAGCACTTCGGTAAAAGGAAAGAGCCAAAAAATGAACACTGAAGCTTTCTTT
TRBJ2-1 | TRBV6-2/TRBV6-3 | - | - | CASSYRSGGSYNEQFF | TGTGCCAGCAGTTACCGGTCAGGAGGGTCCTACAATGAGCAGTTCTTC
TRBJ2-7 | TRBV19 | TRBD2 | few | CASSIFLAGGSYEQYF | TGTGCCAGTAGTATATTCCTAGCGGGAGGATCCTACGAGCAGTACTTC
TRBJ2-2 | TRBV2 | - | - | CASRGLSTGELFF | TGTGCCAGCAGGGGGTTAAGTACCGGGGAGCTGTTTTTT
TRBJ2-7 | TRBV2 | TRBD1 | - | CASRGTETYEQYF | TGTGCCAGCAGGGGGACAGAGACCTACGAGCAGTACTTC
TRBJ2-3 | TRBV4-2 | - | - | CASSQGAPRETDTQYF | TGTGCCAGCAGCCAGGGGGCGCCCAGGGAGACAGATACGCAGTATTTT
TRBJ2-1 | TRBV9 | - | - | CASSVMGMWQAYNEQFF | TGTGCCAGCAGCGTAATGGGTATGTGGCAGGCCTACAATGAGCAGTTCTTC
TRBJ1-2 | TRBV5-4 | TRBD1 | - | CASSKPGQEANYGYTF | TGTGCCAGCAGCAAGCCGGGACAGGAGGCTAACTATGGCTACACCTTC
TRBJ1-6 | TRBV30 | TRBD1 | - | CAWGQGNSPLHF | TGTGCCTGGGGACAGGGAAATTCACCCCTCCACTTT
TRBJ2-1 | TRBV10-2 | - | - | CASTWQGSNNEQFF | TGCGCCAGCACATGGCAGGGAAGTAACAATGAGCAGTTCTTC
TRBJ2-7 | TRBV3-1/TRBV3-2 | - | - | CASSQALSGVQYF | TGTGCCAGCAGCCAAGCTCTATCCGGTGTACAGTACTTC
TRBJ2-7 | TRBV7-2 | TRBD2 | - | CASSPGTSGSSGPSYEQYF | TGTGCCAGCAGCCCCGGGACTAGCGGGAGTTCAGGGCCCTCCTACGAGCAGTACTTC
TRBJ2-1 | TRBV11-3 | TRBD1 | - | CASSNPDRLNEQFF | TGTGCCAGCAGCAACCCGGACAGGTTGAATGAGCAGTTCTTC
TRBJ2-7 | TRBV5-1 | TRBD1 | once | CASSGTGWYEQYF | TGCGCCAGCAGCGGGACAGGGTGGTACGAGCAGTACTTC
TRBJ2-4 | TRBV7-8 | - | - | CASSPGLLALLAKNIQYF | TGTGCCAGCAGCCCTGGACTTTTGGCACTGCTAGCCAAAAACATTCAGTACTTC
TRBJ1-5 | TRBV4-3 | - | - | CASSQELTPGHQPQHF | TGCGCCAGCAGCCAAGAGTTGACGCCCGGCCATCAGCCCCAGCATTTT
TRBJ1-1 | TRBV25-1 | TRBD1 | - | CASRDRVESAEAFF | TGTGCCAGCAGAGACAGGGTCGAAAGTGCTGAAGCTTTCTTT
TRBJ2-5 | TRBV4-1 | - | few | CASSPYTGQETQYF | TGCGCCAGCAGCCCATACACAGGACAAGAGACCCAGTACTTC
TRBJ1-1 | TRBV11-2 | - | - | CASKLGGRTEAFF | TGTGCCAGCAAGTTAGGGGGGAGGACTGAAGCTTTCTTT
TRBJ2-7 | TRBV28 | TRBD1 | - | CASSTPGQYEQYF | TGTGCCAGCAGTACCCCGGGACAGTACGAGCAGTACTTC
TRBJ2-5 | TRBV25-1 | - | - | CASSEYVTDQETQYF | TGTGCCAGCAGTGAATATGTCACGGACCAAGAGACCCAGTACTTC
TRBJ1-2 | TRBV9 | - | - | CASSVEGLNYGYTF | TGTGCCAGCAGCGTAGAGGGACTTAACTATGGCTACACCTTC
TRBJ2-5 | TRBV13 | - | - | CASSGRRGQEAQYF | TGTGCCAGCAGCGGACGAAGGGGACAAGAGGCCCAGTACTTC
TRBJ1-1 | TRBV6-2/TRBV6-3 | TRBD1 | - | CASSYRGTAANTEAFF | TGTGCCAGCAGTTACCGGGGGACAGCGGCGAACACTGAAGCTTTCTTT
TRBJ1-4 | TRBV9 | TRBD1 | - | CARTRTFFQGQGEKLFF | TGTGCCAGAACACGGACCTTCTTCCAGGGACAGGGGGAAAAACTGTTTTTT